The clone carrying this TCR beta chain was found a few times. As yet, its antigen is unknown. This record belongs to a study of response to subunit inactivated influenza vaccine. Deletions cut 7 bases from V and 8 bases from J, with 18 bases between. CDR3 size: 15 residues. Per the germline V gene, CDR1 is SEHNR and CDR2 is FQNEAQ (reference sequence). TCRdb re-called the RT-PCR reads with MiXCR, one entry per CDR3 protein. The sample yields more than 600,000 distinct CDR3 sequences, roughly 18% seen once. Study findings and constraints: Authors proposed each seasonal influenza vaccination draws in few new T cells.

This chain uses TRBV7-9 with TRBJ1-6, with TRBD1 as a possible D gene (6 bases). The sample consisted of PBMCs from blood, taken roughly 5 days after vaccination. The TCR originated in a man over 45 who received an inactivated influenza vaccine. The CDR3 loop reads CASNGGAYKDSPLHF. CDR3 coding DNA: TGTGCCAGCAATGGGGGGGCCTACAAAGATTCACCCCTCCACTTT.